This TCR beta chain derives from a study of molecular identifiers for immune sequencing clone quantification. Sorting selected naive CD8 T cells with a CD8+CD4-CCR7+CD45RA+ phenotype. This clonotype was seen more than once but under ten times. Antigen unknown. General study findings and limits: With a barcode shared among identical TCR molecules, highly expanded clone sizes could be underestimated. Clonotypes topping 20 RNA copies carried over 97% of effector molecules but under 1% of naive ones.

With listed TCR primers and previously described methods, bulk TCR libraries were prepared. MiXCR, run by TCRdb on the PCR reads, gives a single entry per CDR3 protein. This table holds nearly 650,000 distinct CDR3 sequences, approximately 24% found once. The sample was naive CD8+ T cells from blood, with Jurkat cell RNA spiked in. Subset specified: FACS-sorted CD8+CD4-CCR7+CD45RA+ naive T cells. The TCR comes from a human donor in good health. Some libraries in this study had Jurkat cell RNA spiked in.

CDR3 region: CSAMGLAGGQIIQYF. The CDR3 DNA reads TGCAGTGCAATGGGACTAGCGGGAGGGCAAATCATTCAGTACTTC. The chain links TRBV20-1 to TRBJ2-4; 16 bases are shared with TRBD2. From germline, CDR1 is DFQATT and CDR2 SNEGSKA (reference sequence). The V gene end was trimmed by 6 bases and the J gene end by 9 bases; junction bases not matched to a gene: 8. The CDR3 is made up of 15 amino acids.